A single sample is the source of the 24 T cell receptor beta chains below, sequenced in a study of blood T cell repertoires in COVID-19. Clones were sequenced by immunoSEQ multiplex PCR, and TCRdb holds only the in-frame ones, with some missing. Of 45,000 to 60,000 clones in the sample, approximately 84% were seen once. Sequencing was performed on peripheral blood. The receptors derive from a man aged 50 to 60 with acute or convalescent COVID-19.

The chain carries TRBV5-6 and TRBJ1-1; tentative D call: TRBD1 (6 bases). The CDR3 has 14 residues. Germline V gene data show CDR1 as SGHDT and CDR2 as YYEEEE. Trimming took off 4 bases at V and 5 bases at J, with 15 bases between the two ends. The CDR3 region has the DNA TGTGCCAGCAGCCCAACAGGGTTCCGGACTGAAGCTTTCTTT. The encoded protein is CASSPTGFRTEAFF. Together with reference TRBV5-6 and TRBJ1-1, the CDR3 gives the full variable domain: DAGVTQSPTHLIKTRGQQVTLRCSPKSGHDTVSWYQQALGQGPQFIFQYYEEEERQRGNFPDRFSGHQFPNYSSELNVNALLLGDSALYLCASSPTGFRTEAFFGQGTRLTVV.

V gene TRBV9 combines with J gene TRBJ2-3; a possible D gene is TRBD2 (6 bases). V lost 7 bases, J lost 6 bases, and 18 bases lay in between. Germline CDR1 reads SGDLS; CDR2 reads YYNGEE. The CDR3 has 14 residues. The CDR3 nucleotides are TGTGCCAGCTCCGGGACGGCGGGGTCGGATACGCAGTATTTT. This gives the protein CASSGTAGSDTQYF.

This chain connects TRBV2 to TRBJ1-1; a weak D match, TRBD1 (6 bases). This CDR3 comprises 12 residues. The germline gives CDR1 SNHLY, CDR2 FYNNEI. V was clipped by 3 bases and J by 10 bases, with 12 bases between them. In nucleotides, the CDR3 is TGTGCCAGCAGTGAGGCAGGGGCGGGAGCTTTCTTT. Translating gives CASSEAGAGAFF.

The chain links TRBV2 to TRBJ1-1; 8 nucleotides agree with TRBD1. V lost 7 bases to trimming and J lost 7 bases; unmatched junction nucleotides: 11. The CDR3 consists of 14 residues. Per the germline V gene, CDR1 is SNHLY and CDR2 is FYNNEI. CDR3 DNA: TGTGCCAGCACTACGGACAGGGATAAGGGTGAAGCTTTCTTT. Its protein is CASTTDRDKGEAFF.

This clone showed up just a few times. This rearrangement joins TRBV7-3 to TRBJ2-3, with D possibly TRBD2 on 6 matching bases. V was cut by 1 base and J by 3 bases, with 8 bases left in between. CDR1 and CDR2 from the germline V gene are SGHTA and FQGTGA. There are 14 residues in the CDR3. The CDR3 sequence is CASSLNAGTDTQYF. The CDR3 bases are TGTGCCAGCAGCTTAAATGCGGGAACAGATACGCAGTATTTT.

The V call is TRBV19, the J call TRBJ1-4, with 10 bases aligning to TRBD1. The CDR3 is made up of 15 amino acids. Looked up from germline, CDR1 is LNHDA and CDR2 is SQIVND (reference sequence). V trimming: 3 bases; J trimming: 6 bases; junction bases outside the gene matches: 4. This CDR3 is CASSIRQGAYEKLFF. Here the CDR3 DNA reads TGTGCCAGTAGTATCCGACAGGGGGCTTATGAAAAACTGTTTTTT.

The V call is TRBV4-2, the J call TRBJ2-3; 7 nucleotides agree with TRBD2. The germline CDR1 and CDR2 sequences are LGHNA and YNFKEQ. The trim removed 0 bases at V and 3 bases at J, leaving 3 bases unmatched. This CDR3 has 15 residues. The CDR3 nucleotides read TGTGCCAGCAGCCAAGATAACGGGAGGACAGATACGCAGTATTTT. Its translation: CASSQDNGRTDTQYF.

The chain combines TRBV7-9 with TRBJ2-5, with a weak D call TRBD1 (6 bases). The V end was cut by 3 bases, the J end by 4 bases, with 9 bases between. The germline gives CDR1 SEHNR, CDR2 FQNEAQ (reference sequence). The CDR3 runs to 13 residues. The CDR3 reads CASSFGGAETQYF. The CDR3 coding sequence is TGTGCCAGCAGCTTTGGGGGCGCAGAGACCCAGTACTTC.

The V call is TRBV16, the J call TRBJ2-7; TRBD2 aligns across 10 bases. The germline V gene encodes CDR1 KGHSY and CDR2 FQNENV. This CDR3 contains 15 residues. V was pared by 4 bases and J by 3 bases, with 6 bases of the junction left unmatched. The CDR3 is CASSRGSSGSYEQYF. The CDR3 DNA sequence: TGTGCCAGCAGCCGGGGGTCTAGCGGGAGCTACGAGCAGTACTTC.

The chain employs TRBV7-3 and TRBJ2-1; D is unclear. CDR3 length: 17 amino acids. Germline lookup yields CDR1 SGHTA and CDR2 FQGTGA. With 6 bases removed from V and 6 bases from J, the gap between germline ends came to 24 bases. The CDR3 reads CASSQILGARKTNEQFF. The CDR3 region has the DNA TGTGCCAGCAGTCAAATCCTAGGAGCTCGCAAGACCAATGAGCAGTTCTTC.

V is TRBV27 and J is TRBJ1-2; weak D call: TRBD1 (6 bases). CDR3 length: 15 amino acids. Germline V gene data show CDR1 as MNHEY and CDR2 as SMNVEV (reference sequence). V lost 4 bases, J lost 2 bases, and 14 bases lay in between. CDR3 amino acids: CASSYGGAGNYGYTF. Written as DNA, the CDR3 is TGTGCCAGCAGTTACGGGGGGGCCGGAAACTATGGCTACACCTTC.

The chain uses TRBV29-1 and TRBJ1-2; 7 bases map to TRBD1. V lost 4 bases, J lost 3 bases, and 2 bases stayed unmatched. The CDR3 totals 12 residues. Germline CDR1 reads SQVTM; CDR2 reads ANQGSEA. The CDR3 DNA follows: TGCAGCGTTGCCCAGGGGGACTATGGCTACACCTTC. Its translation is CSVAQGDYGYTF.

CDR3 amino acids: CASSWEGHTDTQYF. The CDR3 DNA sequence: TGTGCCAGCAGCTGGGAGGGGCACACAGATACGCAGTATTTT. The chain joins TRBV5-4 to TRBJ2-3; 7 nucleotides align to TRBD2. The CDR3 spans 14 residues. The J segment lost 2 bases and the V segment lost 3 bases, leaving 3 bases of the junction unmatched. Germline V gene sequence: CDR1 SGHNT, CDR2 YYREEE (reference sequence).

CDR3 bases: TGTGCCAGCAGCACAAAAACCGGGACAGCTACTGAAGCTTTCTTT. This encodes CASSTKTGTATEAFF. The chain is built from TRBV13 and TRBJ1-1; 7 nucleotides agree with TRBD1. After removal of 5 bases from V and 5 bases from J, the junction contained 11 bases not matched to a gene. Germline CDR1 and CDR2: PRHDT and FYEKMQ (reference sequence). There are 15 residues in the CDR3.

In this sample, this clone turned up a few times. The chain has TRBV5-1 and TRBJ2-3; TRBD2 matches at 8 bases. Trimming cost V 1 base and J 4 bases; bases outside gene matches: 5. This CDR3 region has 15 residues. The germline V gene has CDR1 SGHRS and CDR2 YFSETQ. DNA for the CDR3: TGCGCCAGCAGCTTGCGGGGGGGCCCGGCAGATACGCAGTATTTT. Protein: CASSLRGGPADTQYF.

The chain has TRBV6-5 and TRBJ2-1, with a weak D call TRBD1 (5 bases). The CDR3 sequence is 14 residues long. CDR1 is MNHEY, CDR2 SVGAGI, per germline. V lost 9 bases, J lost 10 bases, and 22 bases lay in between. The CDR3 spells CARRSGPPKGEQFF. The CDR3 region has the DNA TGTGCCAGACGTAGTGGGCCGCCCAAGGGGGAGCAGTTCTTC.

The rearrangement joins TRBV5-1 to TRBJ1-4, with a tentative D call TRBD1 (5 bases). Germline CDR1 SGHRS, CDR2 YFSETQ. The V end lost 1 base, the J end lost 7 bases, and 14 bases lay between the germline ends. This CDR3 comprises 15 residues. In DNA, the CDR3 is TGCGCCAGCAGCTTGAGGCGGGGCGCAGGTGAAAAACTGTTTTTT. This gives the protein CASSLRRGAGEKLFF. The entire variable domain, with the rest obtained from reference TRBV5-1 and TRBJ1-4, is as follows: KAGVTQTPRYLIKTRGQQVTLSCSPISGHRSVSWYQQTPGQGLQFLFEYFSETQRNKGNFPGRFSGRQFSNSRSEMNVSTLELGDSALYLCASSLRRGAGEKLFFGSGTQLSVL.

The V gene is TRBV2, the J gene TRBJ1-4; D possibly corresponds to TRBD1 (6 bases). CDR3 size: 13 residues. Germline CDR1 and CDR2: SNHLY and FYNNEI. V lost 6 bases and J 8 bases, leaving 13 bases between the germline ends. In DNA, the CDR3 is TGTGCCAGCAGCGGGACAAGCATGGAAAAACTGTTTTTT. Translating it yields CASSGTSMEKLFF. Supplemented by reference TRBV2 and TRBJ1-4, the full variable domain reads EPEVTQTPSHQVTQMGQEVILRCVPISNHLYFYWYRQILGQKVEFLVSFYNNEISEKSEIFDDQFSVERPDGSNFTLKIRSTKLEDSAMYFCASSGTSMEKLFFGSGTQLSVL.

This CDR3 reads CASSLAGTSTDTQYF. The CDR3 DNA sequence: TGTGCCAGCAGCTTAGCCGGGACTAGCACAGATACGCAGTATTTT. This chain connects TRBV11-2 to TRBJ2-3; possible D gene TRBD2, 6 bases. Trimming took 1 base from V and 0 from J, leaving 8 bases between them. Germline V lookup: CDR1 SGHAT, CDR2 FQNNGV. The length of the CDR3 is 15 residues.

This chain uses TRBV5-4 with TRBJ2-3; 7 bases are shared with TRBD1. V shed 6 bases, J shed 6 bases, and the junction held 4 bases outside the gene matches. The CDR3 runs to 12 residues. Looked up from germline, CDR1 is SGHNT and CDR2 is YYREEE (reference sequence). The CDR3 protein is CASNRGADTQYF. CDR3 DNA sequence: TGTGCCAGCAACAGGGGTGCGGATACGCAGTATTTT.

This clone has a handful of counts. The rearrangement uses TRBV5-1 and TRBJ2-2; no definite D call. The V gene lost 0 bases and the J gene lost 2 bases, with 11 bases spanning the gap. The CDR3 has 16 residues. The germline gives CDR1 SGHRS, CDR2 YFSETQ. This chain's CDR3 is CASSLAGSTNTGELFF. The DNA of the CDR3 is TGCGCCAGCAGCTTGGCAGGCTCCACCAACACCGGGGAGCTGTTTTTT.

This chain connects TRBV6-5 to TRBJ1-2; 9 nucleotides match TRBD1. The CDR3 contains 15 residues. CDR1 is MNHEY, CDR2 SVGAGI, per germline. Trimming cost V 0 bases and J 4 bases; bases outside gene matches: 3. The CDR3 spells CASSYSDRGSYGYTF. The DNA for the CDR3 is TGTGCCAGCAGTTACTCGGACAGGGGCAGCTATGGCTACACCTTC.

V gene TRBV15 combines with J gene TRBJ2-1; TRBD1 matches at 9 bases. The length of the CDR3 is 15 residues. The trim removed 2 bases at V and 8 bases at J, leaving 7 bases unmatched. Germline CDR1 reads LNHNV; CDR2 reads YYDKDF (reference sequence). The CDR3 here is CATSRLSGQGYEQFF. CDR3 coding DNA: TGTGCCACCAGCAGACTTTCGGGACAGGGCTATGAGCAGTTCTTC.

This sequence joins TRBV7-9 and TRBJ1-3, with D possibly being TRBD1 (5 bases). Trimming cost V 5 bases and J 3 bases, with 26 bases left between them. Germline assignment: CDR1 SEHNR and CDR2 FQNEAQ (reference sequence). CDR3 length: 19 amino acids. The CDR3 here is CASSHPPLDKFKRGNTIYF. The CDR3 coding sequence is TGTGCCAGCAGCCACCCCCCCTTGGACAAATTTAAGCGTGGAAACACCATATATTTT.